These T cell receptor beta chains were read from a single sample in a study of cytomegalovirus exposure and HLA in healthy donors. The table came from immunoSEQ multiplex PCR; TCRdb's copy has only in-frame clones and leaves some out. This table holds more than 250,000 clones, more than 80% found once. The sequencing input was PBMCs. These receptors were obtained from a woman aged 18-30 years in good health and CMV-seronegative. The CDR3 runs from the conserved cysteine through the conserved F or W. A D gene is named only where the DNA matches it firmly. Expanded clones are given a class, and other clones once, few, many or no size at all.

DNA	CDR3	V	length	J	D	size
TGTGCCAGCAGGGCAGAAGAGACCCAGTACTTC	CASRAEETQYF	TRBV11-2	11	TRBJ2-5	NA	few
TGTGCCAGCAGTCCCCGGGGACAGGGGGCTGGAGAGCAGTACTTC	CASSPRGQGAGEQYF	TRBV6-5	15	TRBJ2-7	TRBD1	NA
TGTGCCAGCAGCCGCGACAGCTCTGGGGCCAACGTCCTGACTTTC	CASSRDSSGANVLTF	TRBV7-6	15	TRBJ2-6	NA	NA
TGTGCCAGCAGCTTGGGACTAGCGGGCCCCCAAGGTGAGCAGTTCTTC	CASSLGLAGPQGEQFF	TRBV11-1	16	TRBJ2-1	TRBD2	NA
TGTGCCAGCAGTTCCACTCGCGGGTCCTACGAGCAGTACTTC	CASSSTRGSYEQYF	TRBV27	14	TRBJ2-7	NA	NA
TGTGCCAGCTCGCTACCCCGGGACAGGGATAGGAATGAGCAGTTCTTC	CASSLPRDRDRNEQFF	TRBV18	16	TRBJ2-1	TRBD1	NA
TGTGCCAGCAGCTCCTACGTACAGGGCCCCTACGAGCAGTACTTC	CASSSYVQGPYEQYF	TRBV7-6	15	TRBJ2-7	NA	NA
TGCGCCAGCAGCTTGGGAGGGACGGGACTCACCTACACTGAAGCTTTCTTT	CASSLGGTGLTYTEAFF	TRBV5-1	17	TRBJ1-1	NA	NA
TGCAGCGTTGAAATAGCGGGGCCCCGGGATACGCAGTATTTT	CSVEIAGPRDTQYF	TRBV29-1	14	TRBJ2-3	TRBD2	once
TGCGCCAGCAGCCAAGATCCGAGCGGTACCTACGAGCAGTACTTC	CASSQDPSGTYEQYF	TRBV4-3	15	TRBJ2-7	NA	NA
TGTGCCAGCAGCTTGGGGGGGAGGCTCTCCTACGAGCAGTACTTC	CASSLGGRLSYEQYF	TRBV7-2	15	TRBJ2-7	TRBD2	NA
TGCAGCGTTGAAGATCGGCAGGGTGGCTACGAGCAGTACTTC	CSVEDRQGGYEQYF	TRBV29-1	14	TRBJ2-7	NA	NA
TGCGCCAGCAGCCACCTCCGTATTCGAACAGCAACTAATGAAAAACTGTTTTTT	CASSHLRIRTATNEKLFF	TRBV4-3	18	TRBJ1-4	NA	NA
TGTGCCAGCAGCCCTATACCGGGACAGTTCGTCCAGCCCCAGCATTTT	CASSPIPGQFVQPQHF	TRBV14	16	TRBJ1-5	TRBD1	NA
TGCGCCAGCAGCCAGACGTTAGCGGGAGGGGACGAGCAGTACTTC	CASSQTLAGGDEQYF	TRBV4-1	15	TRBJ2-7	TRBD2	NA
TGTGCCAGTAGTATTTGGACTAGCGGGATCCAAGAGACCCAGTACTTC	CASSIWTSGIQETQYF	TRBV19	16	TRBJ2-5	TRBD2	NA
TGTGCCAGCTCACCCCCGGGACAGCTATACGAGCAGTACTTC	CASSPPGQLYEQYF	TRBV18	14	TRBJ2-7	TRBD1	NA
TGTGCCAGCAGCGCAACAGGGGTTTTCTATGGCTACACCTTC	CASSATGVFYGYTF	TRBV5-4	14	TRBJ1-2	TRBD1	NA
TGTGCCAGCAGTTTATCCCTTGGGCTACTCGGGAAAAATCAGCCCCAGCATTTT	CASSLSLGLLGKNQPQHF	TRBV28	18	TRBJ1-5	NA	NA
TGTGCCAGCAGCTTGTTAGCTGACTATGGCTACACCTTC	CASSLLADYGYTF	TRBV5-4	13	TRBJ1-2	NA	NA
TGTGCCAGTACTCCAGGACTAGCGGGAGTATCCCACGAGCAGTACTTC	CASTPGLAGVSHEQYF	TRBV19	16	TRBJ2-7	TRBD2	few
TGCGCCAGCAGCGCTGGACTAGCTAGCACAGATACGCAGTATTTT	CASSAGLASTDTQYF	TRBV5-1	15	TRBJ2-3	TRBD2	NA
TGTGCCAGCAGCGCTGGACTAGCGTCTTACTACGAGCAGTACTTC	CASSAGLASYYEQYF	TRBV6-1	15	TRBJ2-7	TRBD2	NA
TGCGCCAGCAGCTTGGGGAGGAAGGGGGCCAGCACAGATACGCAGTATTTT	CASSLGRKGASTDTQYF	TRBV5-1	17	TRBJ2-3	TRBD1	NA
TGTGCCAGCAGCAGGACTAGCGGGGATCTGGGGTACAATGAGCAGTTCTTC	CASSRTSGDLGYNEQFF	TRBV2	17	TRBJ2-1	TRBD2	NA
TGTGCCAGCAGTCCAGCGGGAAAGGAGACCCAGTACTTC	CASSPAGKETQYF	TRBV7-3	13	TRBJ2-5	TRBD2	once
TGTGCCAGCAGTGAAGCGGGGGCGGCAGATACGCAGTATTTT	CASSEAGAADTQYF	TRBV6-1	14	TRBJ2-3	NA	NA
TGTGCCAGCCGAGCTACAGGGGCATACGAGCAGTACTTC	CASRATGAYEQYF	TRBV6-5	13	TRBJ2-7	TRBD1	NA
TGTGCCAGCAGCGGGACAGAAACCTATGGCTACACCTTC	CASSGTETYGYTF	TRBV9	13	TRBJ1-2	NA	NA
TGTGCCAGCAGCCCCAGGGACAGGGGGCGGGATGGCTACACCTTC	CASSPRDRGRDGYTF	TRBV7-2	15	TRBJ1-2	TRBD1	NA
TGTGCCAGCAGCTTAACTGGAGCCTACGAGCAGTACTTC	CASSLTGAYEQYF	TRBV7-3	13	TRBJ2-7	NA	few
TGTGCCACGAGCAGAGACCGAGAAGGACTTTTGAACTTC	CATSRDREGLLNF	TRBV15	13	TRBJ2-7	NA	NA
TGTGCCAGCAGTTACCTGAGGACTAGCGGCTCCTACGAGCAGTACTTC	CASSYLRTSGSYEQYF	TRBV6-5	16	TRBJ2-7	TRBD2	NA
TGTGCCAGCAGTTACTCGAGGGGTCGGGGGAACTATGGCTACACCTTC	CASSYSRGRGNYGYTF	TRBV6-5	16	TRBJ1-2	NA	NA
TGCGCCAGCAGCTTGGAACGGGGCACTGAAGCTTTCTTT	CASSLERGTEAFF	TRBV5-1	13	TRBJ1-1	NA	NA
TGTGCCAGCAGCGGGCAGACAGGGGGCCGGACTGAAGCTTTCTTT	CASSGQTGGRTEAFF	TRBV7-2	15	TRBJ1-1	TRBD1	NA
TGTGCCAGTAGTATAGGGCCCATTAGCAATCAGCCCCAGCATTTT	CASSIGPISNQPQHF	TRBV19	15	TRBJ1-5	NA	NA
TGTGCCAGCAGTGAAGGGGACACCGGGGAGCTGTTTTTT	CASSEGDTGELFF	TRBV6-5	13	TRBJ2-2	NA	few
TGTGCCAGCAGCTTAGTGACAGATCCCACAGATACGCAGTATTTT	CASSLVTDPTDTQYF	TRBV13	15	TRBJ2-3	NA	NA
TGTGCCAGCAGCTTAAGTCCTAGCGGGAGTGGTGAGCAGTACTTC	CASSLSPSGSGEQYF	TRBV7-6	15	TRBJ2-7	TRBD2	NA
TGTGCCAGCAGCTCAGGGTTTGGGACTTCCACAGATACGCAGTATTTT	CASSSGFGTSTDTQYF	TRBV7-2	16	TRBJ2-3	NA	NA
TGCAGCGTTGAGGTTCTGTGGGACAGGGTGGGGAGTAATGAGCAGTTCTTC	CSVEVLWDRVGSNEQFF	TRBV29-1	17	TRBJ2-1	TRBD1	NA